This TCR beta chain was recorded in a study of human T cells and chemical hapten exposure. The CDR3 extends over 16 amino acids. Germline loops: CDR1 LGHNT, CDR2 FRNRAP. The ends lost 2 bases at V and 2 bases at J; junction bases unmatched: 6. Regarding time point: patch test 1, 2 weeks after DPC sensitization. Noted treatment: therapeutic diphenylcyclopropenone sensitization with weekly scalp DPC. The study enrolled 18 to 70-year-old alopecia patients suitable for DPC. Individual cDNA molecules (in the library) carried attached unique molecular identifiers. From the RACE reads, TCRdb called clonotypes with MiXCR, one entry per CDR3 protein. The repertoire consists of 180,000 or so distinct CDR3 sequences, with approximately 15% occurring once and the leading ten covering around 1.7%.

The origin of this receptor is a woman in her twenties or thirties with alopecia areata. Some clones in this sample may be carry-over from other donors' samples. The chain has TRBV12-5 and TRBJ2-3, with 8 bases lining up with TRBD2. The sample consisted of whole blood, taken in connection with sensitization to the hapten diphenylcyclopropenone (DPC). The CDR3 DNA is TGTGCTAGTGGTTTGACGGGGGGGGCGTACACAGATACGCAGTATTTT. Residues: CASGLTGGAYTDTQYF.